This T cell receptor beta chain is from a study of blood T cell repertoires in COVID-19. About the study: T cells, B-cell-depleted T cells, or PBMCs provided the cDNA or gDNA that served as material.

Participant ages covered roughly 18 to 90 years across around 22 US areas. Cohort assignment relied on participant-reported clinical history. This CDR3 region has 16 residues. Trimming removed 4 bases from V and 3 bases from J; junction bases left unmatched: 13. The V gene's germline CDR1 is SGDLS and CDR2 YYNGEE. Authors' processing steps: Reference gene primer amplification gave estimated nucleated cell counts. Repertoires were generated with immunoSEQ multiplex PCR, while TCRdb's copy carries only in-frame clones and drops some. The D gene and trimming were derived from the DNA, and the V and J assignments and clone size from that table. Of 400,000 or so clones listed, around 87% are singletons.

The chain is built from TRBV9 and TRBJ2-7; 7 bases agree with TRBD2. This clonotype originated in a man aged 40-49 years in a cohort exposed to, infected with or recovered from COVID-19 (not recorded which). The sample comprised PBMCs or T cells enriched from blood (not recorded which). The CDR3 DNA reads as TGTGCCAGCAGCCCCCTGGACGGGAGGCTTGTCTACGAGCAGTACTTC. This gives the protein CASSPLDGRLVYEQYF.